A single sample is the source of the 17 T cell receptor beta chains below, sequenced in a study of blood T cell repertoires in COVID-19 (dated by TCRdb to about 2020). Libraries were built with the immunoSEQ multiplex PCR assay. Here the immuneACCESS table is served through TCRdb, limited to in-frame sequences with V and J called. Missing clones are a known gap in these copies; in checked studies unresolved V genes cover under half, and the rest lacks a known reason. The sample table records around 260,000 clones; about 85% of these occur just once. The ten biggest clones cover 10% to 15% of the sample. The sample comprised peripheral blood. The receptor set was obtained from a human donor in a cohort sampled during active COVID-19.

The CDR3 DNA reads TGTGCCAGCAGCTTAACGGGACAGGGGGCTCGGCTCCCCTATGGCTACACCTTC. Its translation is CASSLTGQGARLPYGYTF. The V and J genes are TRBV7-3 and TRBJ1-2; 12 nucleotides align to TRBD1. The V and J ends lost 0 bases and 4 bases, in that order; junction bases with no gene match: 9. Germline CDR1 SGHTA, CDR2 FQGTGA. The CDR3 length is 18 residues.

The V call is TRBV9, the J call TRBJ2-3, with 8 bases aligning to TRBD2. The CDR3 totals 17 residues. In germline, CDR1 is SGDLS, CDR2 YYNGEE. J was trimmed by 5 bases and V by 0 bases; bases with no gene match: 11. The CDR3 DNA reads TGTGCCAGCAGCGTAGCTTTCGCGGGAGGACCGGGAGATACGCAGTATTTT. It specifies CASSVAFAGGPGDTQYF.

V gene TRBV6-2 or TRBV6-3 combines with J gene TRBJ1-1, with TRBD1 matching 8 bases. Germline V gene data show CDR1 as MNHEY and CDR2 as SVGEGT. CDR3 size: 15 residues. The V and J ends lost 0 bases and 4 bases, in that order; junction bases with no gene match: 4. The CDR3 protein is CASSYSWTGSTEAFF. CDR3 DNA sequence: TGTGCCAGCAGTTACTCCTGGACAGGGTCCACTGAAGCTTTCTTT.

The rearrangement joins TRBV4-1 to TRBJ2-7; the match to TRBD1 covers 8 bases. Per germline, CDR1 MGHRA and CDR2 YSYEKL. The CDR3 covers 17 residues. V dropped 0 bases and J dropped 6; count of bases not matched to a gene: 13. CDR3 nucleotides: TGCGCCAGCAGCCAAGATCTTGGAGACAGGGGCCCCTCCGAGCAGTACTTC. This encodes CASSQDLGDRGPSEQYF.

This chain links TRBV9 with TRBJ1-1, with 7 bases lining up with TRBD1. Germline V gene lookup returns CDR1 SGDLS and CDR2 YYNGEE. The CDR3 consists of 16 residues. Trimming at V came to 0 bases and at J to 5 bases, leaving 10 bases not matched to a gene. In nucleotides, the CDR3 is TGTGCCAGCAGCGTAGTAAAGGCAGGGGGTTTGACTGAAGCTTTCTTT. Its protein is CASSVVKAGGLTEAFF.

Turning to this clone: At one boundary the junction diverges from the germline segment, which might be a read error. The CDR3 sequence: CASRLSRAKTRGAQYF. The CDR3 DNA reads as TGTGCCAGCAGATTATCCCGGGCCAAGACCCGGGGGGCCCAGTACTTC. The chain recombines TRBV28 with TRBJ2-5; 7 bases align to TRBD2. This CDR3 is built from 16 residues. Per germline, CDR1 MDHEN and CDR2 SYDVKM.

The chain links TRBV18 to TRBJ2-1; tentatively, D is TRBD1 (6 bases). Trimming took off 6 bases at V and 5 bases at J, with 14 bases between the two ends. Germline CDR1 and CDR2: KGHSH and LQKENI. This CDR3 has 14 residues. The CDR3 loop reads CASSEQGINNEQFF. CDR3 DNA sequence: TGTGCCAGCTCGGAACAGGGAATTAACAATGAGCAGTTCTTC.

The chain links TRBV15 to TRBJ2-3; no definite D call. Germline V lookup: CDR1 LNHNV, CDR2 YYDKDF (reference sequence). This CDR3 has 16 amino acids. V lost 1 base to trimming and J lost 1 base, with 12 bases between them. CDR3 amino acids: CATSRGLLSGTDTQYF. The CDR3 DNA reads as TGTGCCACCAGCAGAGGACTCCTATCGGGCACAGATACGCAGTATTTT.

The chain uses TRBV5-1 and TRBJ2-7, with TRBD2 identical over 14 bases. The CDR3 consists of 15 residues. The J segment lost 6 bases and the V segment lost 4 bases, leaving 6 bases of the junction unmatched. In germline, CDR1 is SGHRS, CDR2 YFSETQ. CDR3 protein: CASSPGTSGSGEQYF. The CDR3 DNA reads TGCGCCAGCAGCCCCGGGACTAGCGGGAGTGGCGAGCAGTACTTC.

The chain combines TRBV11-2 with TRBJ2-7, with TRBD1 as a possible D gene (5 bases). Germline assignment: CDR1 SGHAT and CDR2 FQNNGV. The CDR3 consists of 14 residues. The germline V and J ends were trimmed by 3 bases and 0 bases, with 9 bases remaining between them. The CDR3 nucleotides are TGTGCCAGCAGCTTGGACACACTCTCCTACGAGCAGTACTTC. This encodes CASSLDTLSYEQYF.

This chain joins TRBV5-1 and TRBJ2-4, with a weak D call TRBD2 (5 bases). CDR3 length: 13 amino acids. Trimming shortened V by 4 bases and J by 5 bases, and 10 bases separated the two germline ends. Per the germline V gene, CDR1 is SGHRS and CDR2 is YFSETQ. CDR3 bases: TGCGCCAGCAGCGCCGGACTGGAAAACATTCAGTACTTC. Protein: CASSAGLENIQYF.

The V and J genes are TRBV18 and TRBJ1-1; a possible D gene is TRBD1 (6 bases). Germline V lookup: CDR1 KGHSH, CDR2 LQKENI. V was shortened by 3 bases and J by 1 base, with 18 bases between the two germline ends. The CDR3 is 17 residues long. CDR3 protein: CASSPGSRATGNTEAFF. For the CDR3, the DNA is TGTGCCAGCTCACCGGGGAGCAGGGCGACAGGGAACACTGAAGCTTTCTTT.

The V call is TRBV6-5, the J call TRBJ2-1; 7 nucleotides line up with TRBD1. This CDR3 is 14 amino acids long. V lost 2 bases to trimming and J lost 4 bases; unmatched junction nucleotides: 2. CDR1 is MNHEY and CDR2 is SVGAGI in the germline V gene. CDR3 DNA sequence: TGTGCCAGCAGTTACACAGGGGAATACAATGAGCAGTTCTTC. It yields the protein CASSYTGEYNEQFF.

The chain is built from TRBV5-1 and TRBJ2-1; 11 bases fit TRBD2. Trimming cost V 7 bases and J 4 bases; bases outside gene matches: 7. Germline CDR1 reads SGHRS; CDR2 reads YFSETQ. This CDR3 is built from 15 residues. The CDR3 region is CASGKGLADYNEQFF. In nucleotides, the CDR3 is TGCGCCAGCGGAAAGGGACTAGCGGATTACAATGAGCAGTTCTTC.

This clone was observed a few times. The chain couples TRBV30 to TRBJ1-2; no definite D call. V was shortened by 0 bases and J by 6 bases, with 14 bases between the two germline ends. The germline V gene has CDR1 GTSNPN and CDR2 SVGIG (reference sequence). This CDR3 spans 14 amino acids. Here the CDR3 DNA reads TGTGCCTGGAGTGTTTCGGAGAGATCGAATGGCTACACCTTC. Translation gives CAWSVSERSNGYTF. Drawing the rest from reference TRBV30 and TRBJ1-2, the complete variable domain is SQTIHQWPATLVQPVGSPLSLECTVEGTSNPNLYWYRQAAGRGLQLLFYSVGIGQISSEVPQNLSASRPQDRQFILSSKKLLLSDSGFYLCAWSVSERSNGYTFGSGTRLTVV.

This clone turned up a few times. The chain is built from TRBV28 and TRBJ1-6; TRBD1 is a possible D gene (6 bases). Germline CDR1 reads MDHEN; CDR2 reads SYDVKM. This CDR3 region has 13 residues. V shed 5 bases and J shed 17 bases, with 19 bases lying between them. The CDR3 DNA reads TGTGCCAGCAGTATCACAAGTCAGCGGACAGTCCACTTT. Its protein is CASSITSQRTVHF.

As regards this clone: Distinct nucleotide sequences in the sample also encode this CDR3. The gene calls are TRBV5-1 and TRBJ1-2; 8 bases align to TRBD1. This CDR3 spans 13 amino acids. In germline, CDR1 is SGHRS, CDR2 YFSETQ. The V gene end was trimmed by 3 bases and the J gene end by 5 bases; junction bases not matched to a gene: 3. CDR3 bases: TGCGCCAGCAGCTCTGGACAGGGATATGGCTACACCTTC. Translating it yields CASSSGQGYGYTF. The full variable domain, in which reference TRBV5-1 and TRBJ1-2 provide the parts outside the CDR3, is KAGVTQTPRYLIKTRGQQVTLSCSPISGHRSVSWYQQTPGQGLQFLFEYFSETQRNKGNFPGRFSGRQFSNSRSEMNVSTLELGDSALYLCASSSGQGYGYTFGSGTRLTVV.